A single sample is the source of the 5 T cell receptor beta chains below, sequenced in a study of T cell responses to AZD1222 COVID-19 vaccine. Repertoires were generated with immunoSEQ multiplex PCR, while TCRdb's copy carries only in-frame clones and drops some. The repertoire includes more than 95,000 clones, more than 70% of them detected once, and 10% sits in the top ten. The sample here was peripheral blood, taken on day 0 of AZD1222 vaccination. The receptors derive from an adult in good health.

The chain employs TRBV29-1 and TRBJ2-1, with D uncertain. CDR3 length: 13 residues. Germline V gives CDR1 SQVTM, CDR2 ANQGSEA. Deletions cut 1 base from V and 5 bases from J, with 9 bases between. CDR3 DNA: TGCAGCGTTGAAGGTCCGGTAGACAATGAGCAGTTCTTC. It encodes CSVEGPVDNEQFF.

J is TRBJ2-2 and V is TRBV9; D gene uncertain. The CDR3 sequence is 13 residues long. Germline loops: CDR1 SGDLS, CDR2 YYNGEE. V was shortened by 4 bases and J by 3 bases, with 7 bases between the two germline ends. The CDR3 spells CASSPRDTGELFF. CDR3 coding DNA: TGTGCCAGCAGCCCTCGGGACACCGGGGAGCTGTTTTTT. Together with reference TRBV9 and TRBJ2-2, the CDR3 gives the full variable domain: DSGVTQTPKHLITATGQRVTLRCSPRSGDLSVYWYQQSLDQGLQFLIQYYNGEERAKGNILERFSAQQFPDLHSELNLSSLELGDSALYFCASSPRDTGELFFGEGSRLTVL.

This chain links TRBV27 with TRBJ1-1; 7 bases agree with TRBD1. V gave up 5 bases and J gave up 10 bases; unmatched junction bases: 13. The V gene's germline CDR1 is MNHEY and CDR2 SMNVEV (reference sequence). This CDR3 region has 14 residues. CDR3 in amino acids: CASSVSGTVRGAFF. CDR3 coding DNA: TGTGCCAGCAGTGTTTCCGGGACAGTGAGAGGAGCTTTCTTT.

J is TRBJ2-7 and V is TRBV7-2; 12 nucleotides match TRBD2. J lost 6 bases, V lost 2 bases, and 2 bases had no gene match. Looked up from germline, CDR1 is SGHTA and CDR2 is FQGNSA. There are 14 residues in the CDR3. The CDR3 DNA reads TGTGCCAGCAGCTTATTGGGACTAGCGGGCGAGCAGTACTTC. The encoded protein is CASSLLGLAGEQYF.

V usage is TRBV11-2 and J usage is TRBJ1-2; D is perhaps TRBD1 (6 bases). CDR1 SGHAT and CDR2 FQNNGV come from the germline V gene. This CDR3 is built from 17 residues. V was shortened by 2 bases and J by 4 bases, with 20 bases between the two germline ends. The CDR3 is CASSLRGTETRTYGYTF. In nucleotides, the CDR3 is TGTGCCAGCAGCTTAAGGGGGACTGAGACTAGGACCTATGGCTACACCTTC.